These 11 T cell receptor beta chains were all obtained from the same sample, sequenced in a study of T cells in Graves' hyperthyroidism and ophthalmopathy. It was RNA transcripts that yielded the amplified TCR beta CDR3 regions. The HTBI primer set drove a first-round RT-PCR of the TCR CDR3. MiXCR was run by TCRdb on the multiplex PCR reads, yielding one entry per CDR3 protein. Among around 250,000 distinct CDR3 sequences listed, approximately 23% were seen once. Source material: blood. The receptors stem from a middle-aged woman with Graves' ophthalmopathy.

The CDR3: CASKGGIISHNSSPLHF. Here the CDR3 DNA reads TGTGCCAGCAAAGGGGGTATAATCTCGCATAATAGTTCACCCCTCCACTTT. This chain connects TRBV6-1 to TRBJ1-6, with D possibly TRBD1 on 6 matching bases. The CDR3 covers 17 residues. V was cut by 7 bases and J by 9 bases, with 25 bases left in between. CDR1 and CDR2 (germline): MNHNS, SASEGT.

A remark on this clonotype: A read error is possible here, since a much larger clone lies one base away. No conserved phenylalanine or tryptophan is present at the end of the CDR3, so a read error is the likely explanation. The CDR3 loop reads CASRYIEETQYL. In DNA, the CDR3 is TGTGCCAGCAGATACATCGAAGAGACCCAGTACCTC. The genes are TRBV2 and TRBJ2-5; D unclear. This CDR3 contains 12 residues. The germline V gene has CDR1 SNHLY and CDR2 FYNNEI. V shed 6 bases and J shed 3 bases, with 8 bases lying between them.

This clonotype was seen many times. The chain is built from TRBV29-1 and TRBJ2-5, with 7 positions matching TRBD1. The CDR3 loop spans 16 amino acids. The germline CDR1 and CDR2 sequences are SQVTM and ANQGSEA. The V and J ends lost 2 bases and 3 bases, in that order; junction bases with no gene match: 12. DNA of the CDR3: TGCAGCGTTGAAATAGGCGGACAGGCCGCAAAAGAGACCCAGTACTTC. This codes for CSVEIGGQAAKETQYF.

The table lists this clonotype with many counts. This sequence joins TRBV28 and TRBJ2-5; TRBD2 is a possible D gene (6 bases). This CDR3 spans 15 amino acids. Germline values: CDR1 MDHEN, CDR2 SYDVKM. V was cut by 8 bases and J by 5 bases, with 21 bases left in between. This CDR3 reads CASSGVSISDETQYF. The CDR3 coding sequence is TGTGCCAGCTCGGGGGTTTCCATTTCGGATGAGACCCAGTACTTC.

This clonotype occurred many times. The gene calls are TRBV27 and TRBJ2-4, with D hard to call. V lost 5 bases to trimming and J lost 1 base, with 12 bases between them. The CDR3 covers 15 residues. The germline gives CDR1 MNHEY, CDR2 SMNVEV (reference sequence). The CDR3 DNA reads TGTGCCAGCAGTAAGGTGGCTTTCGCCAAAAACATTCAGTACTTC. This codes for CASSKVAFAKNIQYF.

V and J are TRBV20-1 and TRBJ2-7; no clear D. Germline CDR1 is DFQATT and CDR2 is SNEGSKA (reference sequence). The V end was cut by 6 bases, the J end by 2 bases, with 14 bases between. This CDR3 has 13 amino acids. CDR3 DNA: TGCAGTGCCCGAATAAGTGGCACCTACGAGCAGTACTTC. Translated, it gives CSARISGTYEQYF.

In this sample, this clonotype turned up many times. The chain is built from TRBV20-1 and TRBJ2-7; 9 bases map to TRBD1. V was clipped by 5 bases and J by 4 bases; unmatched bases: 9. The CDR3 runs 14 residues. From germline, CDR1 is DFQATT and CDR2 SNEGSKA (reference sequence). The CDR3 reads CSAAPGTGLYEQYF. In DNA form, the CDR3 reads TGCAGTGCTGCCCCCGGGACAGGGCTTTACGAGCAGTACTTC.

This clonotype has a count of ten or more. This chain joins TRBV2 and TRBJ2-5; D remains unclear. Per germline, CDR1 SNHLY and CDR2 FYNNEI. The CDR3 totals 14 residues. The V end lost 2 bases, the J end lost 6 bases, and 13 bases lay between the germline ends. The CDR3 nucleotides read TGTGCCAGCAGTGAAAGGGAAAGGGTAAAGACCCAGTACTTC. Protein: CASSERERVKTQYF.

This clonotype has just a few counts. The chain links TRBV15 to TRBJ2-7; 7 bases map to TRBD2. Germline values: CDR1 LNHNV, CDR2 YYDKDF (reference sequence). The V segment lost 3 bases and the J segment 2 bases; nucleotides outside the gene matches: 4. The CDR3 is made up of 14 amino acids. The CDR3: CATSSGRETYEQYF. The CDR3 DNA reads as TGTGCCACCAGCAGCGGGCGGGAGACCTACGAGCAGTACTTC.

This clonotype was recorded at least ten times. The J gene is TRBJ2-5, the V gene TRBV3-1; the D gene is possibly TRBD2 (6 bases). The germline CDR1 and CDR2 sequences are LGHDT and YNNKEL (reference sequence). Trimming removed 4 bases at V and 1 base at J, with 13 bases between. The CDR3 runs to 15 residues. CDR3 amino acids: CASSLGGTSQETQYF. The CDR3, as DNA: TGTGCCAGCAGCCTCGGTGGGACTTCCCAAGAGACCCAGTACTTC.

The table lists this clonotype with a few counts. This sequence joins TRBV6-1 and TRBJ1-5; D remains ambiguous. This CDR3 has 15 amino acids. CDR1 is MNHNS, CDR2 SASEGT, per germline. With 1 base removed from V and 4 bases from J, the gap between germline ends came to 11 bases. The DNA for the CDR3 is TGTGCCAGCAGTGAAGGATCCGGGCAAAATCAGCCCCAGCATTTT. It codes for CASSEGSGQNQPQHF.